This is a list of T cell receptor beta chains from one sample in a study of Ad26.COV2.S vaccination and SARS-CoV-2 variants. Profiled with immunoSEQ multiplex PCR; TCRdb holds only in-frame clones, not every one. The repertoire holds hundreds of thousands of clones, with around 92% as singletons. The specimen was peripheral blood, collected in a trial of Ad26.COV2.S vaccine versus placebo. These TCRs come from a person between 18 and 65 years old who received the Ad26.COV2.S COVID-19 vaccine or a placebo. Each CDR3 is given with its conserved first and last residue. A D gene is named only where the DNA matches it firmly. Some rows mark clone size as missing; the rest say once, few, many or name a class of expanded clone.

v_gene: TRBV10-2
j_gene: TRBJ1-3
d_gene: TRBD1
abundance: few
CDR3aa: CASMKDRGLKNTIYF
CDR3nt: TGCGCCAGCATGAAGGACAGGGGGCTAAAAAACACCATATATTTT

v_gene: TRBV3-1/TRBV3-2
j_gene: TRBJ2-2
d_gene: -
abundance: -
CDR3aa: CASSFDRTTGELFF
CDR3nt: TGTGCCAGCAGTTTCGACAGGACCACCGGGGAGCTGTTTTTT

v_gene: TRBV12-3/TRBV12-4
j_gene: TRBJ1-5
d_gene: -
abundance: few
CDR3aa: CASSSSGNQPQHF
CDR3nt: TGTGCCAGCAGTTCGTCCGGCAATCAGCCCCAGCATTTT

v_gene: TRBV29-1
j_gene: TRBJ1-2
d_gene: -
abundance: -
CDR3aa: CSVGPNYGYTF
CDR3nt: TGCAGCGTTGGACCTAACTATGGCTACACCTTC

v_gene: TRBV11-2
j_gene: TRBJ1-2
d_gene: -
abundance: -
CDR3aa: CASSFTVGRDNGYTF
CDR3nt: TGTGCCAGCAGCTTCACGGTGGGAAGGGACAATGGCTACACCTTC

v_gene: TRBV19
j_gene: TRBJ1-2
d_gene: -
abundance: few
CDR3aa: CASSTSFGYGYTF
CDR3nt: TGTGCCAGTAGTACAAGTTTTGGCTATGGCTACACCTTC

v_gene: TRBV12-5
j_gene: TRBJ2-7
d_gene: -
abundance: -
CDR3aa: CASGLRDRIIYEQYF
CDR3nt: TGTGCTAGTGGTTTGAGGGACCGTATAATCTACGAGCAGTACTTC

v_gene: TRBV24-1
j_gene: TRBJ2-5
d_gene: -
abundance: -
CDR3aa: CATSASTGIETQYF
CDR3nt: TGTGCCACCAGCGCTAGCACGGGGATAGAGACCCAGTACTTC

v_gene: TRBV5-6
j_gene: TRBJ1-5
d_gene: -
abundance: -
CDR3aa: CASSLPHQPQHF
CDR3nt: TGTGCCAGCAGCCTCCCCCATCAGCCCCAGCATTTT

v_gene: TRBV7-2
j_gene: TRBJ2-7
d_gene: -
abundance: -
CDR3aa: CASSSGARVEQYF
CDR3nt: TGTGCCAGCAGCTCAGGGGCCAGGGTCGAGCAGTACTTC

v_gene: TRBV7-8
j_gene: TRBJ2-1
d_gene: -
abundance: -
CDR3aa: CASSLAALGSSYNEQFF
CDR3nt: TGTGCCAGCAGCTTAGCAGCGCTGGGGAGCTCCTACAATGAGCAGTTCTTC

v_gene: TRBV4-3
j_gene: TRBJ2-7
d_gene: -
abundance: -
CDR3aa: CASSQDSVNEQYF
CDR3nt: TGCGCCAGCAGCCAAGATAGTGTAAACGAGCAGTACTTC

v_gene: TRBV11-2
j_gene: TRBJ2-7
d_gene: TRBD2
abundance: -
CDR3aa: CASSLGGGYEQYF
CDR3nt: TGTGCCAGCAGCTTAGGGGGGGGTTACGAGCAGTACTTC

v_gene: TRBV7-9
j_gene: TRBJ2-1
d_gene: TRBD1
abundance: -
CDR3aa: CASSPRTGLGNEQFF
CDR3nt: TGTGCCAGCAGCCCCCGGACAGGGTTGGGCAATGAGCAGTTCTTC

v_gene: TRBV5-4
j_gene: TRBJ2-5
d_gene: -
abundance: -
CDR3aa: CASSPGSGEETQYF
CDR3nt: TGTGCCAGCAGCCCCGGATCGGGGGAAGAGACCCAGTACTTC

v_gene: TRBV5-8
j_gene: TRBJ2-2
d_gene: -
abundance: -
CDR3aa: CASSPTSSGELFF
CDR3nt: TGTGCCAGCAGCCCTACTAGTTCCGGGGAGCTGTTTTTT

v_gene: TRBV19
j_gene: TRBJ2-7
d_gene: TRBD2
abundance: -
CDR3aa: CASQRGSGSYEQYF
CDR3nt: TGTGCCAGTCAGAGAGGTAGCGGGAGTTACGAGCAGTACTTC

v_gene: TRBV10-2
j_gene: TRBJ2-3
d_gene: -
abundance: -
CDR3aa: CASREAGATDTQYF
CDR3nt: TGCGCCAGCAGGGAAGCGGGCGCCACAGATACGCAGTATTTT

v_gene: TRBV6-5
j_gene: TRBJ2-7
d_gene: -
abundance: -
CDR3aa: CASRAGSYEQYF
CDR3nt: TGTGCCAGCCGAGCAGGCTCCTACGAGCAGTACTTC

v_gene: TRBV2
j_gene: TRBJ1-1
d_gene: -
abundance: -
CDR3aa: CASRGHPNTEAFF
CDR3nt: TGTGCCAGCAGAGGACATCCCAACACTGAAGCTTTCTTT

v_gene: TRBV12-5
j_gene: TRBJ1-2
d_gene: -
abundance: few
CDR3aa: CASGLDSAGYTF
CDR3nt: TGTGCTAGTGGTTTGGACTCGGCGGGCTACACCTTC

v_gene: TRBV7-2
j_gene: TRBJ2-7
d_gene: TRBD1
abundance: few
CDR3aa: CASRAQGGSSYEQYF
CDR3nt: TGTGCCAGCAGGGCACAGGGGGGAAGCTCCTACGAGCAGTACTTC

v_gene: TRBV7-8
j_gene: TRBJ1-4
d_gene: TRBD1
abundance: -
CDR3aa: CASSLRDNRGIGGKGEKLFF
CDR3nt: TGTGCCAGCAGCTTACGCGATAACAGGGGGATAGGGGGGAAGGGTGAAAAACTGTTTTTT

v_gene: TRBV14
j_gene: TRBJ2-2
d_gene: -
abundance: -
CDR3aa: CASSQGGRRAELFF
CDR3nt: TGTGCCAGCAGCCAAGGAGGGCGTCGGGCGGAGCTGTTTTTT

v_gene: TRBV5-5
j_gene: TRBJ1-1
d_gene: -
abundance: -
CDR3aa: CASSSQGGLTEAFF
CDR3nt: TGTGCCAGCAGCTCCCAAGGGGGGCTCACTGAAGCTTTCTTT

v_gene: TRBV10-1
j_gene: TRBJ2-1
d_gene: TRBD2
abundance: -
CDR3aa: CATGTSGSGEQFF
CDR3nt: TGCGCCACCGGGACTAGCGGGAGCGGTGAGCAGTTCTTC

v_gene: TRBV5-1
j_gene: TRBJ1-3
d_gene: TRBD1
abundance: -
CDR3aa: CASSPGTAGNTIYF
CDR3nt: TGCGCCAGCAGCCCCGGGACAGCTGGAAACACCATATATTTT

v_gene: TRBV10-1
j_gene: TRBJ1-2
d_gene: -
abundance: few
CDR3aa: CASSTGNFGGYTF
CDR3nt: TGCGCCAGCAGTACAGGGAACTTCGGAGGCTACACCTTC

v_gene: TRBV14
j_gene: TRBJ2-7
d_gene: -
abundance: -
CDR3aa: CASSQRQGQGQYF
CDR3nt: TGTGCCAGCAGCCAACGCCAGGGCCAAGGGCAGTACTTC

v_gene: TRBV9
j_gene: TRBJ1-5
d_gene: TRBD1
abundance: -
CDR3aa: CASSVEDRLNQPQHF
CDR3nt: TGTGCCAGCAGCGTAGAGGACAGGCTGAATCAGCCCCAGCATTTT

v_gene: TRBV4-3
j_gene: TRBJ2-1
d_gene: -
abundance: -
CDR3aa: CASSQVSGGTYNEQFF
CDR3nt: TGCGCCAGCAGCCAAGTTTCTGGGGGAACCTACAATGAGCAGTTCTTC

v_gene: TRBV7-9
j_gene: TRBJ2-7
d_gene: TRBD1
abundance: -
CDR3aa: CASTRQGAYEQYF
CDR3nt: TGTGCCAGCACTCGACAGGGGGCATACGAGCAGTACTTC

v_gene: TRBV5-4
j_gene: TRBJ2-1
d_gene: TRBD2
abundance: -
CDR3aa: CASSTPSGGPNEQFF
CDR3nt: TGTGCCAGCAGCACCCCTAGCGGGGGGCCCAATGAGCAGTTCTTC